These T cell receptor beta chains were read from a single sample in a study of cytomegalovirus exposure and HLA in healthy donors. Generated by immunoSEQ multiplex PCR, the TCRdb table keeps only in-frame clones and is missing some. The data contain about 110,000 clones, about three quarters of them seen just once; the ten biggest clones take up around 2.9%. Sequencing was carried out using PBMCs. These receptors all stem from an older woman in good health and CMV-seropositive. Each CDR3 is given with its conserved first and last residue. A D gene is named only where the DNA matches it firmly. The size entry is marked missing in some rows and otherwise reads once, few, many or a size class.

clone_size j_call v_call d_call cdr3_aa cdr3_nt
once TRBJ2-7 TRBV4-2 TRBD2 CASSQDLASGKYNEQYF TGTGCCAGCAGCCAAGATTTGGCTAGCGGGAAATACAACGAGCAGTACTTC
. TRBJ2-7 TRBV7-3 TRBD2 CASSSGLAGVKEQYF TGTGCCAGCAGCTCCGGACTAGCGGGAGTAAAAGAGCAGTACTTC
few TRBJ2-6 TRBV10-1 . CASSPKDRDSGANVLTF TGCGCCAGCAGTCCTAAAGACAGAGACTCTGGGGCCAACGTCCTGACTTTC
. TRBJ2-3 TRBV11-3 . CASSLGRNIRSDTQYF TGTGCCAGCAGCTTGGGGCGGAACATAAGATCAGATACGCAGTATTTT
. TRBJ1-2 TRBV9 TRBD1 CASSGGPGQGFSYGYTF TGTGCCAGCAGCGGTGGACCGGGACAGGGTTTTTCTTATGGCTACACCTTC
. TRBJ2-7 TRBV6-1 . CASSELVSVYEQYF TGTGCCAGCAGTGAATTGGTTTCGGTCTACGAGCAGTACTTC
. TRBJ2-1 TRBV4-2 . CASSRETVYNEQFF TGTGCCAGCAGCCGAGAGACAGTCTACAATGAGCAGTTCTTC
. TRBJ2-2 TRBV4-1 . CASSQGRSGTNTGELFF TGCGCCAGCAGCCAAGGAAGATCAGGGACGAACACCGGGGAGCTGTTTTTT
. TRBJ2-3 TRBV11-2 . CASSRGASRYSDTQYF TGTGCCAGCAGCCGGGGAGCTTCTAGGTATTCAGATACGCAGTATTTT
. TRBJ1-5 TRBV7-2 . CASSQQQVGGRNQPQHF TGTGCCAGCAGCCAACAACAGGTCGGGGGTCGAAATCAGCCCCAGCATTTT
. TRBJ1-3 TRBV9 TRBD1 CASSGDSRSGNTIYF TGTGCCAGCAGCGGGGACAGCCGCTCTGGAAACACCATATATTTT
. TRBJ2-3 TRBV19 . CASSIERARGTDTQYF TGTGCCAGTAGTATAGAAAGGGCCAGGGGTACAGATACGCAGTATTTT
. TRBJ1-1 TRBV5-1 TRBD1 CASSLTNRGVGTEAFF TGCGCCAGCAGCTTGACAAACAGGGGAGTAGGCACTGAAGCTTTCTTT
. TRBJ1-3 TRBV7-9 . CASSELGATGNTIYF TGTGCCAGCAGTGAGCTGGGGGCCACTGGAAACACCATATATTTT
. TRBJ1-4 TRBV13 TRBD1 CASQRGQGAANEKLFF TGTGCCAGCCAGAGAGGACAGGGGGCAGCTAATGAAAAACTGTTTTTT
once TRBJ2-7 TRBV4-2 TRBD2 CASSQELLAGDYEQYF TGTGCCAGCAGCCAAGAACTACTAGCGGGAGACTACGAGCAGTACTTC
. TRBJ2-6 TRBV18 TRBD2 CASSLMGLANPSGANVLTF TGTGCCAGCTCACTCATGGGACTAGCGAACCCCTCTGGGGCCAACGTCCTGACTTTC
few TRBJ1-1 TRBV6-1 . CASYYRGSTEAFF TGTGCCAGCTACTATCGGGGGAGCACTGAAGCTTTCTTT
once TRBJ2-7 TRBV28 . CASSFGGTYEQYF TGTGCCAGCAGTTTTGGGGGCACCTACGAGCAGTACTTC
. TRBJ1-4 TRBV28 . CASSGGGQTNEKLFF TGTGCCAGCAGTGGGGGGGGGCAAACTAATGAAAAACTGTTTTTT
few TRBJ1-3 TRBV6-1 . CAGERGEAGNTIYF TGTGCCGGTGAGAGAGGCGAGGCCGGAAACACCATATATTTT
. TRBJ1-2 TRBV7-9 . CASSTKRPGEYFYTF TGTGCCAGCAGCACAAAAAGGCCCGGGGAGTATTTCTACACCTTC
once TRBJ1-1 TRBV18 TRBD1 CASSPPQGAISTEAFF TGTGCCAGCTCACCACCTCAGGGGGCTATAAGCACTGAAGCTTTCTTT
. TRBJ1-1 TRBV15 TRBD1 CATGQATTGRSNTEAFF TGTGCCACCGGACAGGCGACTACAGGGCGATCGAACACTGAAGCTTTCTTT
. TRBJ2-5 TRBV2 TRBD2 CASRKREGRETQYF TGTGCCAGCAGAAAGCGGGAGGGCCGAGAGACCCAGTACTTC
. TRBJ2-7 TRBV29-1 . CSVAPTGYEQYF TGCAGCGTGGCTCCTACAGGGTACGAGCAGTACTTC
. TRBJ1-5 TRBV7-2 . CASTPGPRMQPQHF TGTGCCAGCACCCCGGGTCCTAGGATGCAGCCCCAGCATTTT
. TRBJ2-5 TRBV9 . CASSVDKGVGETQYF TGTGCCAGCAGCGTAGATAAGGGGGTCGGAGAGACCCAGTACTTC
. TRBJ2-1 TRBV6-5 . CASSYYHRSSYNEQFF TGTGCCAGCAGTTACTACCACCGGAGCTCCTACAATGAGCAGTTCTTC
few TRBJ2-2 TRBV7-2 TRBD2 CASSLGGSGAGELFF TGTGCCAGCAGCTTAGGCGGGAGCGGCGCCGGGGAGCTGTTTTTT
. TRBJ1-6 TRBV7-6 . CASSLRGNSPLHF TGTGCCAGCAGCTTAAGGGGGAATTCACCCCTCCACTTT
. TRBJ2-1 TRBV4-1 TRBD2 CASSRRAPSGIGGYNEQFF TGCGCCAGCAGCCGGCGAGCGCCTAGCGGGATTGGGGGCTACAATGAGCAGTTCTTC
. TRBJ2-2 TRBV7-3 TRBD2 CASSLISGSSGTGELFF TGTGCCAGCAGCTTAATTAGCGGGAGCTCTGGCACCGGGGAGCTGTTTTTT
. TRBJ1-5 TRBV4-1 . CASRDRQEGYQPQHF TGTGCCAGCCGTGACCGCCAGGAGGGTTATCAGCCCCAGCATTTT
. TRBJ2-1 TRBV7-3 TRBD2 CASSLGRGSYNEQFF TGTGCCAGCAGCTTAGGGCGGGGGTCCTACAATGAGCAGTTCTTC
few TRBJ2-7 TRBV4-1 TRBD2 CASSPRGTSGRAGSYEQYF TGCGCCAGCAGCCCTAGGGGGACTAGCGGGAGGGCCGGCTCCTACGAGCAGTACTTC
. TRBJ1-1 TRBV7-9 TRBD1 CASSLGAGGLNTEAFF TGTGCCAGCAGCTTAGGGGCAGGGGGTTTGAACACTGAAGCTTTCTTT
. TRBJ2-3 TRBV4-1 . CASSQGVRGTDTQYF TGCGCCAGCAGCCAAGGCGTGAGGGGCACAGATACGCAGTATTTT
. TRBJ2-2 TRBV19 TRBD1 CATHPPGQHTGELFF TGTGCCACCCACCCTCCGGGACAGCACACCGGGGAGCTGTTTTTT
few TRBJ2-7 TRBV7-6 TRBD1 CASSLGDRDHEQYF TGTGCCAGCAGCTTAGGGGACAGGGACCACGAGCAGTACTTC
. TRBJ1-5 TRBV7-8 . CASSMARGQPQHF TGTGCCAGCAGCATGGCCAGGGGACAGCCCCAGCATTTT
. TRBJ2-3 TRBV15 TRBD1 CATSIGTGAITDTQYF TGTGCCACCAGCATTGGGACAGGGGCGATCACAGATACGCAGTATTTT
. TRBJ1-2 TRBV28 . CASSLGAPGSNYGYTF TGTGCCAGCAGTTTGGGGGCTCCCGGCAGTAACTATGGCTACACCTTC
. TRBJ2-2 TRBV2 TRBD2 CASKTSGRVSGELFF TGTGCCAGCAAGACTAGCGGGAGGGTTAGCGGGGAGCTGTTTTTT
. TRBJ1-5 TRBV6-1 . CASSELWWGETSNQPQHF TGTGCCAGCAGTGAACTGTGGTGGGGAGAAACGAGCAATCAGCCCCAGCATTTT
once TRBJ1-2 TRBV19 TRBD1 CASSIEGARGYTF TGTGCCAGTAGTATTGAGGGGGCGCGTGGCTACACCTTC
. TRBJ2-5 TRBV18 . CASSPNSPGYQETQYF TGTGCCAGCTCACCAAACAGCCCAGGCTACCAAGAGACCCAGTACTTC
. TRBJ2-1 TRBV6-1 TRBD1 CASSEDRDYNEQFF TGTGCCAGCAGTGAGGACAGGGATTACAATGAGCAGTTCTTC
. TRBJ2-5 TRBV5-1 TRBD1 CASSLGTGGQETQYF TGCGCCAGCAGCTTGGGTACAGGGGGGCAAGAGACCCAGTACTTC
. TRBJ2-7 TRBV4-2 . CASSQAGTGLGYEQYF TGTGCCAGCAGCCAAGCCGGAACAGGGTTAGGCTACGAGCAGTACTTC
. TRBJ1-1 TRBV7-9 . CASRGDEAPEAFF TGTGCCAGCAGAGGGGATGAGGCTCCTGAAGCTTTCTTT